These 32 T cell receptor beta chains were sequenced from one sample in a study of blood T cell repertoires in COVID-19. Assay: immunoSEQ multiplex PCR; the TCRdb copy retains only in-frame clones and omits some. The table shows approximately 26,000 clones, with approximately 77% occurring only once. The sequenced sample was peripheral blood. All receptors derive from a man at least 80 years old with active or convalescent COVID-19.

The CDR3 here is CASSPAVSVFNQPQHF. The CDR3 nucleotides are TGTGCCAGCAGTCCAGCGGTGTCAGTCTTCAATCAGCCCCAGCATTTT. The chain joins TRBV28 to TRBJ1-5; D remains unclear. Between the trimmed V and J ends, which lost 5 bases and 3 bases, there was a span of 17 bases. The germline gives CDR1 MDHEN, CDR2 SYDVKM. The CDR3 has 16 residues.

This clone was found once. The chain carries TRBV27 and TRBJ2-2; 9 nucleotides line up with TRBD1. The CDR3 contains 15 residues. Germline CDR1 MNHEY, CDR2 SMNVEV (reference sequence). Germline trimming cut 6 bases from V and 5 bases from J; bases unmatched to any gene: 7. Here the CDR3 reads CASSPGTGRTGELFF. The CDR3 nucleotides read TGTGCCAGCAGCCCCGGGACAGGGAGGACCGGGGAGCTGTTTTTT.

In its sample, this clone is medium-sized. This chain connects TRBV4-3 to TRBJ1-1, with D perhaps matching TRBD1 (5 bases). Germline V lookup: CDR1 LGHNA, CDR2 YSLEER. This CDR3 is 14 amino acids long. V was trimmed by 0 bases and J by 4 bases, leaving 9 bases between them. The CDR3 spells CASSQDGGVTEAFF. CDR3 DNA sequence: TGCGCCAGCAGCCAAGATGGAGGGGTCACTGAAGCTTTCTTT.

The V call is TRBV18, the J call TRBJ2-7; 8 positions match TRBD1. Per the germline V gene, CDR1 is KGHSH and CDR2 is LQKENI. CDR3 length: 14 amino acids. V lost 3 bases to trimming and J lost 6 bases; unmatched junction nucleotides: 7. CDR3 sequence: CASSPSPDRVEQYF. For the CDR3, the DNA is TGTGCCAGCTCACCCTCTCCGGACAGGGTCGAGCAGTACTTC.

The chain has TRBV4-2 and TRBJ1-2, with D unresolved. CDR1 and CDR2 (germline): LGHNA, YNFKEQ. This CDR3 is 13 amino acids long. The V end was cut by 1 base, the J end by 0 bases, with 3 bases between. The CDR3 loop reads CASSQVTNYGYTF. In DNA form, the CDR3 reads TGTGCCAGCAGCCAAGTTACTAACTATGGCTACACCTTC.

The chain joins TRBV2 to TRBJ2-5, with D unclear. The germline gives CDR1 SNHLY, CDR2 FYNNEI. Trimming cost V 1 base and J 0 bases, with 9 bases left between them. The CDR3 runs to 15 residues. The CDR3 DNA sequence: TGTGCCAGCAGTGAAGGGTTTCTAGACCAAGAGACCCAGTACTTC. Amino acid sequence: CASSEGFLDQETQYF.

The chain combines TRBV6-2 or TRBV6-3 with TRBJ1-1, with D unresolved. V was shortened by 4 bases and J by 7 bases, with 19 bases between the two germline ends. This CDR3 is built from 15 residues. Germline CDR1 MNHEY, CDR2 SVGEGT. CDR3 residues: CASSSPHRGSVEAFF. As DNA, the CDR3 is TGTGCCAGCAGTTCCCCCCATCGAGGGTCGGTTGAAGCTTTCTTT.

The genes are TRBV6-5 and TRBJ1-2, with TRBD1 as a possible D gene (6 bases). V lost 2 bases, J lost 8 bases, and 15 bases lay in between. The V gene's germline CDR1 is MNHEY and CDR2 SVGAGI. This CDR3 has 14 residues. The CDR3, as DNA: TGTGCCAGCAGTTACGGGAGGGGGGCGCGGGGCTACACCTTC. Translated, it gives CASSYGRGARGYTF.

The rearrangement joins TRBV5-6 to TRBJ1-4; D not certain. This CDR3 spans 14 amino acids. Germline lookup yields CDR1 SGHDT and CDR2 YYEEEE. Trimming removed 4 bases from V and 7 bases from J, with 14 bases in between. The DNA of the CDR3 is TGTGCCAGCAGCAAAACAGCGGACGCTGAAAAACTGTTTTTT. This gives the protein CASSKTADAEKLFF.

The V call is TRBV6-5, the J call TRBJ1-1; weak D call: TRBD1 (6 bases). Trimming pared 5 bases from V and 8 bases from J, leaving 15 bases between. Germline lookup yields CDR1 MNHEY and CDR2 SVGAGI. This CDR3 region has 13 residues. The DNA of the CDR3 is TGTGCCAGCAGTACTTTTCTAGACAGGGAAGCTTTCTTT. Translation gives CASSTFLDREAFF.

The rearrangement joins TRBV10-3 to TRBJ1-5, with 7 bases that match TRBD1. V lost 6 bases and J lost 1; bases outside the gene matches: 12. This CDR3 has 17 residues. Germline CDR1 and CDR2: ENHRY and SYGVKD. This CDR3 reads CAISLTPPTGSNQPQHF. The DNA for the CDR3 is TGTGCCATCAGCCTTACCCCCCCGACAGGGAGCAATCAGCCCCAGCATTTT.

V and J are TRBV5-1 and TRBJ2-1, with a possible D match to TRBD2 (6 bases). Germline V gives CDR1 SGHRS, CDR2 YFSETQ. Trimming took off 0 bases at V and 4 bases at J, with 8 bases between the two ends. The CDR3 runs to 14 residues. The CDR3 loop reads CASSLGGEYNEQFF. Here the CDR3 DNA reads TGCGCCAGCAGCTTGGGCGGGGAGTACAATGAGCAGTTCTTC. The full variable domain, in which reference TRBV5-1 and TRBJ2-1 provide the parts outside the CDR3, is KAGVTQTPRYLIKTRGQQVTLSCSPISGHRSVSWYQQTPGQGLQFLFEYFSETQRNKGNFPGRFSGRQFSNSRSEMNVSTLELGDSALYLCASSLGGEYNEQFFGPGTRLTVL.

This clone was counted between two and nine times. V and J are TRBV19 and TRBJ2-1, with a weak D call TRBD2 (5 bases). Trimming left V 7 bases short and J 9 bases short, with 10 bases between. This CDR3 is 11 amino acids long. Germline V gene data show CDR1 as LNHDA and CDR2 as SQIVND (reference sequence). In nucleotides, the CDR3 is TGTGCCAGTACCACTAGAAGTGAGCAGTTCTTC. It encodes CASTTRSEQFF.

The gene calls are TRBV3-1 (or the pseudogene TRBV3-2) and TRBJ2-7; 8 positions agree with TRBD1. V lost 1 base, J lost 3 bases, and 8 bases stayed unmatched. The CDR3 has 16 residues. Germline CDR1 reads LGHDT; CDR2 reads YNNKEL (reference sequence). The CDR3 DNA is TGTGCCAGCAGCCAAGTGATTTCGGACAGGGACTACGAGCAGTACTTC. Its translation is CASSQVISDRDYEQYF.

The gene calls are TRBV29-1 and TRBJ2-2; 8 bases are shared with TRBD1. This CDR3 spans 14 amino acids. The germline V gene has CDR1 SQVTM and CDR2 ANQGSEA. Trimming at V came to 7 bases and at J to 0 bases, leaving 4 bases not matched to a gene. The CDR3 DNA is TGCAGCGCTCGGACAGGGACGAACACCGGGGAGCTGTTTTTT. This codes for CSARTGTNTGELFF.

This clone came up a few times. The chain recombines TRBV28 with TRBJ2-3; 9 nucleotides agree with TRBD2. V gave up 5 bases and J gave up 3 bases; unmatched junction bases: 6. The CDR3 length is 15 residues. Looked up from germline, CDR1 is MDHEN and CDR2 is SYDVKM. The CDR3, as DNA: TGTGCCAGCAGTGTTAGCGGGAGTCGGACAGATACGCAGTATTTT. Translated, it gives CASSVSGSRTDTQYF.

This clone was detected a few times. The rearrangement links TRBV5-6 to TRBJ2-1; 8 nucleotides match TRBD2. This CDR3 contains 14 residues. V was clipped by 4 bases and J by 3 bases; unmatched bases: 3. From germline, CDR1 is SGHDT and CDR2 YYEEEE. The CDR3 DNA is TGTGCCAGCAGCAAACTAGCGGTCTACAATGAGCAGTTCTTC. Its translation is CASSKLAVYNEQFF.

This clone was picked up one time. This chain links TRBV5-4 with TRBJ2-5; 10 bases match TRBD2. This CDR3 has 16 amino acids. Germline V CDR1 and CDR2: SGHNT, YYREEE (reference sequence). The V and J ends lost 4 bases and 5 bases, in that order; junction bases with no gene match: 11. The CDR3 coding sequence is TGTGCCAGCAGCCCTACTAGCGGGAATCCTTCGGAGACCCAGTACTTC. Translation gives CASSPTSGNPSETQYF.

This chain uses TRBV24-1 with TRBJ2-3; TRBD2 is a possible D gene (5 bases). CDR3 length: 16 amino acids. The germline V gene has CDR1 KGHDR and CDR2 SFDVKD. The V end was cut by 3 bases, the J end by 4 bases, with 16 bases between. CDR3 coding DNA: TGTGCCACCAGTGATACCGGGATTAGAGATCCAGATACGCAGTATTTT. It codes for CATSDTGIRDPDTQYF.

The chain employs TRBV18 and TRBJ2-7; unclear D gene. Trimming left V 1 base short and J 6 bases short, with 4 bases between. The length of the CDR3 is 11 residues. Germline values: CDR1 KGHSH, CDR2 LQKENI. For the CDR3, the DNA is TGTGCCAGCTCACCACAACTCGAGCAGTACTTC. Protein: CASSPQLEQYF.

V and J are TRBV19 and TRBJ2-7, with 7 positions matching TRBD2. This CDR3 contains 14 residues. Germline V gene lookup returns CDR1 LNHDA and CDR2 SQIVND (reference sequence). V shed 3 bases and J 5 bases; nucleotides not matched to a gene: 7. CDR3 sequence: CASSISLAVNEQYF. CDR3 coding DNA: TGTGCCAGTAGTATTAGTCTAGCGGTCAACGAGCAGTACTTC.

The chain combines TRBV11-2 with TRBJ2-7; TRBD1 matches 10 bases. The CDR3 runs 15 residues. The ends lost 1 base at V and 2 bases at J; junction bases unmatched: 2. The germline gives CDR1 SGHAT, CDR2 FQNNGV. The CDR3 sequence is CASSLGGTGAYEQYF. Here the CDR3 DNA reads TGTGCCAGCAGCTTAGGTGGGACAGGGGCCTACGAGCAGTACTTC.

J is TRBJ1-4 and V is TRBV7-6; 7 bases line up with TRBD1. With 2 bases clipped from V and 0 bases from J, the junction kept 6 bases outside the gene matches. Germline CDR1 is SGHVS and CDR2 is FNYEAQ. This CDR3 comprises 17 residues. The DNA of the CDR3 is TGTGCCAGCAGCTTACAGGGGGTGGGAGCAACTAATGAAAAACTGTTTTTT. Its protein product is CASSLQGVGATNEKLFF.

The genes are TRBV28 and TRBJ1-4; D might be TRBD1 (5 bases). The V end lost 5 bases, the J end lost 2 bases, and 12 bases lay between the germline ends. The CDR3 consists of 15 residues. Germline V gives CDR1 MDHEN, CDR2 SYDVKM. CDR3 protein: CASSPSGATNEKLFF. CDR3 sequence (DNA): TGTGCCAGCAGTCCTAGCGGGGCCACTAATGAAAAACTGTTTTTT.

The rearrangement uses TRBV29-1 and TRBJ2-7, with 10 bases matching TRBD2. After removal of 5 bases from V and 6 bases from J, the junction contained 4 bases not matched to a gene. The CDR3 contains 12 residues. The germline V gene has CDR1 SQVTM and CDR2 ANQGSEA. The CDR3 reads CSVSGRAGEQYF. The CDR3 coding sequence is TGCAGCGTTAGCGGGAGGGCGGGCGAGCAGTACTTC.

A few counts support this clone. The V gene is TRBV6-5, the J gene TRBJ1-2; D is unclear. Trimming shortened V by 6 bases and J by 0 bases, and 14 bases separated the two germline ends. The CDR3 has 15 amino acids. The V gene's germline CDR1 is MNHEY and CDR2 SVGAGI. CDR3: CASSLLEGSNYGYTF. The DNA for the CDR3 is TGTGCCAGCAGCCTCCTGGAGGGCTCTAACTATGGCTACACCTTC.

This sequence joins TRBV6-5 and TRBJ2-1, with TRBD1 as a possible D gene (5 bases). This CDR3 is built from 12 residues. The germline CDR1 and CDR2 sequences are MNHEY and SVGAGI. The V and J ends lost 8 bases and 15 bases respectively, with 20 bases between them. This CDR3 is CASGLSRALRFF. The CDR3 nucleotides read TGTGCCAGCGGCCTCTCCAGGGCTCTGAGGTTCTTC.

This chain connects TRBV12-5 to TRBJ1-2; D remains ambiguous. CDR1 is LGHNT, CDR2 FRNRAP, per germline. V was cut by 2 bases and J by 6 bases, with 4 bases left in between. The CDR3 contains 11 residues. CDR3: CASGLSDGYTF. CDR3 nucleotides: TGTGCTAGTGGTTTGTCAGATGGCTACACCTTC. Drawing the rest from reference TRBV12-5 and TRBJ1-2, the complete variable domain is DARVTQTPRHKVTEMGQEVTMRCQPILGHNTVFWYRQTMMQGLELLAYFRNRAPLDDSGMPKDRFSAEMPDATLATLKIQPSEPRDSAVYFCASGLSDGYTFGSGTRLTVV.

The rearrangement links TRBV19 to TRBJ2-2, with 8 bases fitting TRBD1. The V gene end was trimmed by 3 bases and the J gene end by 8 bases; junction bases not matched to a gene: 5. Germline V CDR1 and CDR2: LNHDA, SQIVND (reference sequence). The CDR3 extends over 14 amino acids. CDR3 bases: TGTGCCAGTAGTATTCAGGGGGCGGTTGGGGAGCTGTTTTTT. Protein product: CASSIQGAVGELFF.

V is TRBV5-6 and J is TRBJ2-7; 7 bases map to TRBD1. V lost 3 bases and J lost 5; bases outside the gene matches: 5. This CDR3 has 13 residues. Germline V lookup: CDR1 SGHDT, CDR2 YYEEEE. CDR3 DNA: TGTGCCAGCAGCTCAGACAGGGTTGACGAGCAGTACTTC. This gives the protein CASSSDRVDEQYF.

The CDR3 region is CASKKVGGSGETQYF. For the CDR3, the DNA is TGTGCCAGCAAAAAGGTCGGAGGGTCGGGAGAGACCCAGTACTTC. This chain uses TRBV2 with TRBJ2-5; the D gene is possibly TRBD2 (6 bases). The CDR3 is 15 residues long. Germline V gene lookup returns CDR1 SNHLY and CDR2 FYNNEI. The V and J ends lost 7 bases and 4 bases respectively, with 19 bases between them.

This clone was observed once. The chain recombines TRBV6-2 or TRBV6-3 with TRBJ2-1; TRBD2 agrees at 12 bases. This CDR3 is built from 15 residues. In germline, CDR1 is MNHEY, CDR2 SVGEGT. V gave up 8 bases and J gave up 6 bases; unmatched junction bases: 8. CDR3 nucleotide sequence: TGTGCCAGCCGTTCTAGCGGGAGGGTTGGCAATGAGCAGTTCTTC. Residues: CASRSSGRVGNEQFF.